Given below is one T cell receptor beta chain in context. Its antigen is not identified. The data belong to a study of cytomegalovirus exposure and HLA in healthy donors. The PCR employed 60 Vbeta primers together with 13 Jbeta primers. In the original analysis: Later, an analysis found roughly 80 million unique TCR beta chains, and 8.5 million to 14 million of these were shared. Sequencing used immunoSEQ multiplex PCR; TCRdb keeps in-frame clones, though not all of them. From that table come the V and J calls and clone size; the DNA was used to work out D and trimming. The sample contains nearly 110,000 clones, around 77% of which appear only once. Study results and limitations: The investigators catalogued 150 to 200 TCR beta chains as cytomegalovirus-associated. Previously analyzed data showed that most TCR beta V segments were productive at a frequency of about 87% or about 30%.

Germline CDR1 LNHDA, CDR2 SQIVND (reference sequence). After removal of 5 bases from V and 0 bases from J, the junction contained 6 bases not matched to a gene. The CDR3 sequence is 15 residues long. Sample: PBMCs. The chain has TRBV19 and TRBJ2-7; 8 nucleotides align to TRBD1. The receptor was isolated from a man aged 18-30 years in good health and CMV-seronegative. CDR3 loop: CASSDQDRASYEQYF. The CDR3 DNA reads as TGTGCCAGTAGTGACCAGGACAGGGCCTCCTACGAGCAGTACTTC.